Listed below are T cell receptor beta chains from one sample, sequenced in a study of cytomegalovirus exposure and HLA in healthy donors. Some clones are missing from TCRdb's copy, which holds only in-frame ones; the method was immunoSEQ multiplex PCR. The sample includes over 95,000 clones, around three quarters of them seen just once. Specimen: PBMCs. The origin of the receptors is a man between 40 and 49 years old in good health and CMV-seronegative. Each CDR3 is given with its conserved first and last residue. A D gene is named only where the DNA matches it firmly.

v_gene,d_gene,CDR3aa
TRBV29-1,TRBD2,CSVEVPTSGTRGEQYF
TRBV7-3,NA,CASSQFPGSGYTF
TRBV20-1,TRBD1,CSARGQGSYF
TRBV4-1,TRBD1,CASSQAGQGPFGYTF
TRBV4-2,NA,CASSQSDFSSYEQYF
TRBV5-4,TRBD1,CASSLAGQVSGTEAFF
TRBV2,NA,CASSVLPRQYF
TRBV6-6,TRBD2,CATTSGGSNEQFF
TRBV11-2,NA,CASSFSWGVGYSYEQYF
TRBV28,NA,CASSLGHTRVETQYF
TRBV2,TRBD1,CASRADRVHEAFF
TRBV7-9,TRBD1,CSSSLWAGQGPTEAFF
TRBV30,NA,CAWSVSPVSYEQYF
TRBV28,NA,CASRRIEQFF
TRBV27,TRBD1,CASSLRTGGPEQYF
TRBV4-3,NA,CASSQDLRGDGANVLTF
TRBV4-1,TRBD2,CASSQEWASGGASTQYF
TRBV4-1,TRBD1,CATARPGTGGETQYF
TRBV25-1,NA,CASSGDTYAEKLFF
TRBV19,NA,CASSRGGGFDSSPLHF
TRBV10-1,NA,CASLVSGLGRYGYTF
TRBV30,TRBD2,CAWSRELAGGGKTQYF
TRBV7-9,NA,CASSLGQAGADTQYF
TRBV11-2,TRBD1,CASSLRDRDRGSLGYTF
TRBV5-4,NA,CASSFLGRFTDTQYF
TRBV9,TRBD1,CASSGTGGNNEQFF
TRBV28,TRBD1,CASSLKWTGGNSPLHF
TRBV7-9,NA,CASSLGVVYNEQFF
TRBV30,NA,CASELGTVNYGYTF
TRBV29-1,NA,CSVDEPPGGNTQYF
TRBV7-7,TRBD1,CASSLGRGRPETQYF
TRBV5-1,NA,CASSLVGGPYEKLFF
TRBV15,NA,CATSRDLRRKNIQYF
TRBV9,NA,CASSGPASTEAFF
TRBV7-6,NA,CASSLVYNTDTQYF
TRBV7-2,TRBD2,CASSLIRGLAGGPGEQYF
TRBV9,TRBD2,CASSPGPSGADNEQFF
TRBV2,NA,CASSLGELGITEAFF
TRBV29-1,NA,CSVGPRAYEQYF
TRBV7-9,NA,CASSLVVRGYEQFF
TRBV28,TRBD1,CASSLEGALSIQYF
TRBV28,TRBD1,CASRITGQAFYGYTF
TRBV10-3,TRBD1,CAISGGQADNYGYTF
TRBV5-8,TRBD1,CASSFGRGLTGELFF
TRBV28,NA,CASSLPADNTGELFF
TRBV10-3,NA,CAISDSEVVEQFF
TRBV7-7,TRBD2,CASSPSGSADTQYF
TRBV18,TRBD2,CASSPRGAGRTTDTQYF
TRBV18,TRBD2,CASSPRTSGGIYNEQFF
TRBV6-1,NA,CASSVGQLNEKLFF
TRBV6-5,NA,CASSYSGVEQYF
TRBV2,TRBD2,CASSLNHFSGTGTDTQYF
TRBV7-9,NA,CSSSLSYGKNIQYF
TRBV6-1,TRBD1,CASSEYFGTGATDTQYF
TRBV19,TRBD1,CASSILGQTYEQYF
TRBV7-8,TRBD1,CASSTDRVGGYTF
TRBV4-2,TRBD2,CASSPGLAGDDGELFF
TRBV14,TRBD2,CASSGKRTSYFSDTQYF